This TCR beta chain was found in a study of T cells in Graves' hyperthyroidism and ophthalmopathy. Study-wide background: Pretreatment peripheral blood was obtained at initial diagnosis.

In germline, CDR1 is SEHNR, CDR2 FQNEAQ (reference sequence). The CDR3 is made up of 20 amino acids. Trimming took off 6 bases at V and 0 bases at J, with 26 bases between the two ends. The CDR3 regions of TCR beta were amplified from RNA transcripts. HTBI primers were the set used in a first-round RT-PCR of the TCR CDR3. TCRdb recomputed calls from the multiplex PCR reads with MiXCR, one row per CDR3 protein. Of 410,000 or so distinct CDR3 sequences listed, 14% to 15% are singletons. This clonotype appeared many times. The receptor comes from a man aged 18 to 29 with Graves' ophthalmopathy. The sequencing sample was made of blood. This chain uses TRBV7-9 with TRBJ2-2; possible D gene TRBD1, 7 bases. CDR3 nucleotide sequence: TGTGCCAGCAGACGCTGGGGCGGGACAGCCCAAATTTCGAACACCGGGGAGCTGTTTTTT. Translating gives CASRRWGGTAQISNTGELFF.